The rows below give T cell receptor beta chains drawn from one sample of a study of shared clonotypes between healthy human individuals. The repertoire was sequenced with immunoSEQ multiplex PCR; TCRdb's copy has only in-frame clones and lacks some. The top ten hold around 24% of the sample, which has about 750,000 clones, around 93% seen once. Sequences were obtained from naive CD8+ T cells sorted from blood. The origin of the receptors is a man between 25 and 39 years old in good health. The CDR3 runs from the conserved cysteine through the conserved F or W. D genes are given only for firm matches. The size field is filled for only some rows; it gives once, few, many or a size class.

TRBJ2-5,TRBV7-2,.,15,TRBD1,CASSLYDRGSETQYF,TGTGCCAGCAGCTTATATGACAGGGGATCGGAGACCCAGTACTTC
TRBJ2-7,TRBV7-2,.,13,.,CASSLALGYEQYF,TGTGCCAGCAGCTTAGCGCTGGGCTACGAGCAGTACTTC
TRBJ2-1,TRBV7-6,.,14,TRBD2,CASSLEPGGDEQFF,TGTGCCAGCAGCTTAGAACCGGGAGGTGATGAGCAGTTCTTC
TRBJ2-1,TRBV28,.,12,.,CASSQPVNEQFF,TGTGCCAGCAGCCAACCTGTAAATGAGCAGTTCTTC
TRBJ2-3,TRBV28,few,12,.,CASSSGTDTQYF,TGTGCCAGCAGTAGCGGGACAGATACGCAGTATTTT
TRBJ2-7,TRBV7-6,.,13,.,CASSSRASYEQYF,TGTGCCAGCAGCTCAAGGGCTTCCTACGAGCAGTACTTC
TRBJ2-5,TRBV28,.,13,.,CASRLAHHRTQYF,TGTGCCAGCAGGCTAGCACATCATCGTACCCAGTACTTC
TRBJ2-7,TRBV28,.,13,.,CATSGGISYEQYF,TGTGCCACCTCGGGCGGGATCTCCTACGAGCAGTACTTC
TRBJ1-5,TRBV30,.,14,.,CACDTGIVNQPQHF,TGTGCCTGTGATACAGGGATCGTCAATCAGCCCCAGCATTTT
TRBJ2-7,TRBV7-6,once,17,TRBD2,CASSPGRSSGRGYEQYF,TGTGCCAGCAGCCCAGGCCGCTCTAGCGGGAGAGGGTACGAGCAGTACTTC
TRBJ2-1,TRBV10-2,.,11,.,CASGGRAEQFF,TGCGCCAGCGGGGGGCGGGCCGAGCAGTTCTTC
TRBJ2-3,TRBV4-1,.,16,TRBD2,CASSPPNSGRTDTQYF,TGCGCCAGCAGCCCCCCTAATAGCGGGCGCACAGATACGCAGTATTTT
TRBJ2-4,TRBV27,.,12,.,CASRGSSNIQYF,TGTGCCAGCCGGGGCTCGTCAAACATTCAGTACTTC
TRBJ2-1,TRBV7-2,.,15,.,CASSADGSGYNEQFF,TGTGCCAGCAGCGCAGACGGCTCCGGCTACAATGAGCAGTTCTTC
TRBJ1-1,TRBV5-4,.,14,.,CASSLFASNTEAFF,TGTGCCAGCAGCTTGTTTGCGTCGAACACTGAAGCTTTCTTT
TRBJ1-2,TRBV6-5,.,13,TRBD1,CASRKTGMYGYTF,TGTGCCAGCAGAAAGACAGGGATGTATGGCTACACCTTC
TRBJ1-2,TRBV7-9,.,12,TRBD1,CASGRGQGGYTF,TGTGCCAGCGGCAGGGGGCAGGGTGGCTACACCTTC
TRBJ2-2,TRBV11-2,.,16,.,CASSLEPQGRTGELFF,TGTGCCAGCAGCTTAGAGCCCCAGGGTCGAACCGGGGAGCTGTTTTTT
TRBJ2-7,TRBV27,.,15,.,CASRRRAVISYEQYF,TGTGCCAGCCGACGCCGGGCCGTTATTTCCTACGAGCAGTACTTC
TRBJ2-7,TRBV2,.,17,TRBD1,CASSGPFRDSSDYEQYF,TGTGCCAGCAGCGGTCCGTTCCGGGACAGCTCGGACTACGAGCAGTACTTC
TRBJ2-5,TRBV7-7,.,16,TRBD2,CASSPLNGRGQETQYF,TGTGCCAGCAGCCCCCTCAACGGGAGGGGGCAAGAGACCCAGTACTTC
TRBJ2-3,TRBV7-2,.,12,.,CASCHPSDTQYF,TGTGCCAGCTGCCACCCTTCAGATACGCAGTATTTT
TRBJ2-3,TRBV11-2,.,14,.,CASSLLGSTDTQYF,TGTGCCAGCAGCTTACTGGGTTCCACAGATACGCAGTATTTT
TRBJ2-5,TRBV5-1,.,16,TRBD2,CASSESGRQYQETQYF,TGCGCCAGCAGCGAGAGCGGGAGACAGTACCAAGAGACCCAGTACTTC
TRBJ1-1,TRBV5-1,few,15,TRBD1,CASSWGTGVDTEAFF,TGCGCCAGCAGCTGGGGGACAGGGGTGGACACTGAAGCTTTCTTT
TRBJ2-5,TRBV7-9,once,14,.,CASSSAVSSETQYF,TGTGCCAGCAGCTCCGCCGTTTCATCGGAGACCCAGTACTTC
TRBJ2-1,TRBV29-1,.,14,.,CSVDPAGNYNEQFF,TGCAGCGTTGATCCGGCTGGCAACTACAATGAGCAGTTCTTC
TRBJ2-1,TRBV7-9,.,15,.,CASSFATGEYNEQFF,TGTGCCAGCAGCTTTGCGACAGGAGAATACAATGAGCAGTTCTTC
TRBJ2-7,TRBV29-1,.,14,TRBD2,CSVQSGRLPYEQYF,TGCAGCGTTCAAAGCGGGAGGTTACCCTACGAGCAGTACTTC
TRBJ1-4,TRBV28,.,16,.,CASSPPLTYEGEKLFF,TGTGCCAGCAGTCCACCCCTTACTTACGAGGGCGAAAAACTGTTTTTT
TRBJ2-1,TRBV21-1,.,18,.,CASSKGGQGADYYNEQFF,TGTGCCAGCAGCAAAGGTGGACAGGGGGCGGACTACTACAATGAGCAGTTCTTC
TRBJ1-1,TRBV4-2,.,11,.,CASSPSTEAFF,TGTGCCAGCAGCCCGAGCACTGAAGCTTTCTTT
TRBJ1-4,TRBV5-4,.,14,.,CASSRKAQNEKLFF,TGTGCCAGCAGCAGAAAGGCGCAGAATGAAAAACTGTTTTTT
TRBJ1-3,TRBV5-6,.,18,.,CASSLDLYRDPSGNTIYF,TGTGCCAGCAGCTTGGACCTTTACAGGGATCCCTCTGGAAACACCATATATTTT
TRBJ2-2,TRBV7-9,.,16,.,CASSFTRLGPTGELFF,TGTGCCAGCAGCTTCACCCGACTTGGCCCCACCGGGGAGCTGTTTTTT
TRBJ2-1,TRBV11-2,.,17,TRBD1,CASSLAPGQGLYNEQFF,TGTGCCAGCAGCTTAGCGCCGGGACAGGGGCTCTACAATGAGCAGTTCTTC
TRBJ2-4,TRBV7-9,.,13,.,CASSTGTKNIQYF,TGTGCCAGCAGCACTGGGACCAAAAACATTCAGTACTTC
TRBJ2-1,TRBV5-4,.,14,.,CASSPPPSQDEQFF,TGTGCCAGCAGCCCCCCGCCTAGTCAGGATGAGCAGTTCTTC
TRBJ2-7,TRBV7-9,.,12,.,CASSEATYEQYF,TGTGCCAGCAGCGAAGCCACCTACGAGCAGTACTTC
TRBJ2-5,TRBV7-2,.,14,.,CASRRPIGAETQYF,TGTGCCAGCAGGCGGCCGATCGGGGCAGAGACCCAGTACTTC